This T cell receptor beta chain originates from a study of cytomegalovirus exposure and HLA in healthy donors (dated by TCRdb to about 2017). Regarding the study in general: An earlier analysis of some 600 of the donors reported over 250 Gb of sequence data and approximately 120 million unique TCR beta sequences obtained from about 179 million T cells. Roughly 310 gigabases of sequencing data and approximately 80 million unique TCR sequences were included in an early release covering about 700 HLA-typed donors. Among the roughly 370 genotyped donors, approximately 77% belonged to the genetic ancestry cluster associated with self-reported Caucasian donors. The aim of the study was to test whether cataloging public T cell receptors could identify signatures of past pathogen exposure. The study used immunosequencing to profile the T cell repertoires of approximately 690 subjects and linked those repertoires to cytomegalovirus serostatus. Besides the first cohort of approximately 710 subjects, a separate validation cohort made up of 120 different subjects was used. High-throughput TCR immunosequencing, statistical association of individual TCRs with disease status, and machine learning were combined to predict cytomegalovirus infection status. A later analysis re-examined previously published TCR beta repertoires from hundreds of donors and added high-resolution HLA genotyping to investigate patterns of TCR occurrence. Rather than drawing on any new phenotypic data, the later analysis identified candidate immune exposures from TCR beta sequences and the way those sequences occurred across donors. An earlier analysis of around 580 of the donors used high-throughput TCR beta sequencing to judge whether each TCR beta V gene segment behaved as functional or pseudogenic. Donor age, sex, ethnicity and CMV serostatus were compiled together with the repertoire data. In a later genetic analysis, genome-wide SNP genotypes for 398 of the 666 donors were used, and that subset was treated as a discovery cohort. Every discovery cohort repertoire had been produced on one sequencing platform. HLA typing included class I and class II loci at four-digit resolution. Typing coverage varied by locus: roughly 629-640 donors for A, B, C, DRB1 and DQB1; roughly 520 for DQA1; over 600 for DPA1; 400 to 480 for DPB1. About 5 DR-DQ haplotypes were handled as single units for association and clustering, since linkage in the cohort was strong. On average, around 240,000 unique TCR beta nucleotide sequences were sequenced per donor among several hundred genotyped donors of the cohort, with 15% to 20% of those sequences being non-productive.

For CDR1 and CDR2, the germline V gene lists MDHEN and SYDVKM. The CDR3 covers 15 residues, taking in both the cysteine and the phenylalanine. Only the CDR3 DNA stays, 45 bases, in frame from base 1. The germline V end is reduced by 5 bases and the J end by 8 bases; junction bases left unmatched: 14. The paper as a whole reports these results and caveats: In both the original and validation cohorts, the classifier was reported to diagnose cytomegalovirus status with high specificity and sensitivity. Roughly uniform sequencing depth across donors was assumed in presence/absence analyses, although this assumption may not hold. Because the 87-base-pair reads could not distinguish some IMGT-functional V segments, including TRBV6-2 and TRBV6-3, those segments were excluded. A later analysis found that most CMV-associated TCR beta chains appeared HLA-restricted, with HLA associations seemingly driven largely by CMV exposure. In a later analysis, several top co-occurrence clusters were reported to appear linked to parvovirus B19, influenza, CMV and Epstein-Barr virus. In a later analysis, the rate of TCR association differed among HLA loci, with DRB1 alleles having the most associated TCRs and HLA-C alleles having the fewest. In vitro tests confirmed that a few of the cytomegalovirus-associated TCR beta chains recognize cytomegalovirus antigens. Specific HLA alleles were associated with over 15,000 TCR beta sequences at a false discovery rate of 0.05 in a later analysis. A further reported finding was that TCR beta sequences accurately predicted the HLA-A and HLA-B alleles for most subjects in the first cohort. V-gene and J-gene trimming of TCR beta chains was associated with a missense DCLRE1C variant in a later genetic analysis, and the association was replicated in an independent cohort. When HLA alleles, especially DR and DQ, strongly co-occurred, TCR associations were difficult to assign to individual alleles. A later genetic analysis reported fewer N-insertions in productive TCRs among donors in an Asian-associated ancestry cluster than the roughly 690-donor mean. HLA typing was unavailable for some donors at each locus, so association tests used only the typed subset. Seventeen rarely observed V segments, including chromosome 9 orphons, were excluded from the earlier analysis of about 610 of the donors because counts were too low. It was suggested by the authors that the approach could potentially be generalized to other disease states and immunological phenotypes. A later analysis found that HLA-associated TCR beta chains were more clonally expanded and had lower generation probabilities than equally common non-associated chains. The sequencing pipeline was judged likely to have produced a cluster of highly shared sequence variants as a technical artifact. This cohort had only TCR beta chains sequenced, and the lack of alpha or paired-chain data limited which features could be detected. Immune exposure information for the cohort was limited to CMV serostatus. Most TCR sequences were observed very rarely across donors, whereas some public TCRs were present in many individuals. The study gave a list of 150 to 200 TCR beta chains associated with cytomegalovirus. Correlated functional status among segregating V segments might reflect linkage disequilibrium, but an unknown experimental factor could not be ruled out. In an earlier analysis of about 600 of the donors, most TCR beta V segments appeared in productive rearrangements about 90% or about 30% of the time, broadly matching IMGT annotations.

The cohort was made up of 666 healthy bone marrow donors. All cohort members were sampled while nominally healthy, although unrecorded immune exposures were likely present. The donor tested CMV seropositive, placing the donor among the 250 to 350 seropositive members of the cohort. Every donor gave a peripheral blood sample, and the peripheral blood mononuclear cells from that sample were used for TCR beta sequencing. Genomic DNA extraction from the blood cell samples was performed with the Qiagen DNeasy Blood Extraction Kit. The method behind the library was the immunoSEQ multiplex PCR assay. The multiplex PCR relied on a mix of 60 forward primers for TCR Vbeta segments and 13 reverse primers for TCR Jbeta segments. The CDR3 region of rearranged TCR beta genes was amplified from genomic DNA with a multiplex PCR assay. The amplified TCR beta libraries were sequenced on the Illumina HiSeq System as 87-base-pair reads. Per the authors' processing: A later analysis counted about 80 million unique TCR beta chains across the 666 repertoires, and 10 million to 12 million of these chains were shared by at least two donors. Raw reads were error-corrected and collapsed into unique sequences with a nearest-neighbor algorithm that merged closely related sequences to remove PCR and sequencing errors. Alignment of CDR3 sequences to IMGT reference sequences was used to assign V, D and J gene segments. For a sequence to be retained, a match of at least six nucleotides was required to both a V gene segment and a J gene segment. Rearrangements were classified as productive when the CDR3 lacked stop codons and remained in frame with V and J, and all other rearrangements were classified as non-productive. Following IMGT convention, CDR3 was defined as the stretch from the second conserved V-encoded cysteine to the conserved J-encoded phenylalanine. The earlier analysis of 450 to 750 of the donors excluded any sequence lacking an unambiguous match to a single V gene segment. In an earlier analysis of around 600 of the donors, V segments were called functional above 56.7% productive rearrangements and were called segregating when the between-donor standard deviation exceeded 5%. To diagnose cytomegalovirus status from the catalog of TCR beta chain sequences, a statistical classification framework was built. In a later analysis, TCR nucleotide sequences were compared against IMGT/GENE-DB human TR gene sequences so that V and J genes could be assigned. Using the TCRdist pipeline, a later analysis assigned CDR3 sequences along with most-parsimonious VDJ recombination scenarios. In a later analysis, each TCR beta chain was defined by its CDR3 amino acid sequence together with its V-gene family, and reads lacking a unique V-gene family were excluded. As a way to deal with suspected cross-contamination and a sequencing artifact, a later analysis dropped hundreds of nucleotide sequences that were highly shared and had low generation probability. In a later analysis, a clonal expansion index for each public chain was calculated from normalized within-repertoire ranks of inferred template counts. A later analysis computed generation probabilities with a VDJ recombination model fitted to out-of-frame rearrangements, and checked the results against IGoR. In a later analysis, TCR-TCR, TCR-HLA and TCR-CMV co-occurrence was scored with hypergeometric tests, and a repertoire-size bias correction was applied to TCR pairs. To estimate false discovery rates, a later analysis permuted the HLA or CMV assignments 20 times. In a later analysis, co-occurring TCRs were grouped with DBSCAN, and TCRdist sequence similarity was added when clustering was performed within HLA-allele-positive subsets. Co-occurrence clustering excluded repertoires with fewer than 30,000 or more than 120,000 public chains, plus five with anomalous nucleotide sharing. Entries here come from immuneACCESS through TCRdb and include only in-frame sequences with V and J called. Some clones fail to appear in such tables; in the studies checked, an unresolved V gene covers under half of the shortfall, and the cause of the remainder is unknown. V and J calls and clone size follow that table, whereas D and trimming were derived from the DNA. In this sample the table shows some 120,000 clones, around 75% of which occur a single time. The top ten clonotypes cover under 9.5% of the sample.

With regard to this clone: What antigen it recognizes has not been identified. No base quality information exists; no much larger clone differs at one position.

What was sequenced was PBMCs. The TCR was taken from a woman between 45 and 60 years old in good health and CMV-seropositive. This receptor chain uses TRBV28 and TRBJ1-2; 7 bases in between match TRBD1. The base sequence is TGTGCCAGCAGTCCTACAGGGGACGTCGCTAGGGGCTACACCTTC. This translates into CASSPTGDVARGYTF.